One TCR beta chain is described in this entry. TCRdb re-derived calls from the 5' RACE reads in MiXCR, one entry per CDR3 protein. The repertoire includes under 800,000 distinct CDR3 sequences, 21% of them detected once, and around 4.5% sits in the top ten. The data derive from a study of identical twins. The germline V and J ends were trimmed by 3 bases and 5 bases, with 14 bases remaining between them. Germline CDR1 and CDR2: SQVTM and ANQGSEA. The CDR3 is 14 residues long. These data are also associated with another study on T cells expressing NK-cell markers.

This chain links TRBV29-1 with TRBJ2-1; D might be TRBD1 (6 bases). Sequencing was performed on PBMCs. The TCR comes from a young woman in good health. The CDR3 coding sequence is TGCAGCGTTGACGGGACATCGTTTCACAATGAGCAGTTCTTC. Its protein product is CSVDGTSFHNEQFF.